One and the same sample provided the 22 T cell receptor beta chains below, sequenced in a study of human T cells and chemical hapten exposure. Specified time point: pre-sensitization, week 0. Described treatment: therapeutic diphenylcyclopropenone sensitization with weekly scalp DPC. MiXCR, applied by TCRdb to the RACE reads, yields one record per CDR3 protein. Among 200,000 to 300,000 distinct CDR3 sequences listed, 7.5% to 10% were seen once. This sample comprised whole blood, obtained in connection with sensitization to the hapten diphenylcyclopropenone (DPC). The receptors come from a woman aged 40 to 50 with alopecia areata. Some clones in this sample may be carry-over from other donors' samples.

V gene TRBV7-2 combines with J gene TRBJ2-1; 9 positions agree with TRBD2. Per the germline V gene, CDR1 is SGHTA and CDR2 is FQGNSA. The J segment lost 7 bases and the V segment lost 5 bases, leaving 12 bases of the junction unmatched. The CDR3 sequence is 16 residues long. The CDR3 spells CASSRISGRVSNEQFF. In nucleotides, the CDR3 is TGTGCCAGCAGCCGAATTAGCGGGAGAGTTTCAAATGAGCAGTTCTTC.

This clonotype occurred many times. The V gene is TRBV7-9, the J gene TRBJ2-3, with 7 bases matching TRBD2. The germline gives CDR1 SEHNR, CDR2 FQNEAQ (reference sequence). V dropped 4 bases and J dropped 2; count of bases not matched to a gene: 12. The CDR3 is 17 residues long. The CDR3 reads CASSSLGRRRITDTQYF. The CDR3 DNA reads as TGTGCCAGCAGCTCGCTCGGGAGGCGTAGAATCACAGATACGCAGTATTTT. Complete variable domain (other parts from reference TRBV7-9 and TRBJ2-3): DTGVSQNPRHKITKRGQNVTFRCDPISEHNRLYWYRQTLGQGPEFLTYFQNEAQLEKSRLLSDRFSAERPKGSFSTLEIQRTEQGDSAMYLCASSSLGRRRITDTQYFGPGTRLTVL.

V gene TRBV15 combines with J gene TRBJ2-1, with a possible D match to TRBD1 (5 bases). Between the trimmed V and J ends, which lost 1 base and 6 bases, there was a span of 13 bases. CDR1 and CDR2 from the germline V gene are LNHNV and YYDKDF (reference sequence). This CDR3 comprises 15 residues. The chain's CDR3 is CATSRGRVGANEQFF. The DNA for the CDR3 is TGTGCCACCAGCAGAGGCAGGGTTGGAGCCAATGAGCAGTTCTTC.

The chain has TRBV5-6 and TRBJ2-7; D gene ambiguous. CDR1 SGHDT and CDR2 YYEEEE come from the germline V gene. V was pared by 0 bases and J by 4 bases, with 11 bases between. The CDR3 is 14 amino acids. In nucleotides, the CDR3 is TGTGCCAGCAGCTTGGCCGGCAAAGCTTACGAGCAGTACTTC. Its protein is CASSLAGKAYEQYF.

The table lists this clonotype with many counts. The rearrangement links TRBV28 to TRBJ2-3; a weak D match, TRBD2 (6 bases). This CDR3 has 14 residues. Germline CDR1 MDHEN, CDR2 SYDVKM. Trimming removed 7 bases from V and 1 base from J, with 12 bases in between. The CDR3 protein is CASIPLAGTDTQYF. In nucleotides, the CDR3 is TGTGCCAGCATCCCTTTAGCGGGCACAGATACGCAGTATTTT.

This clonotype was counted only a few times. CDR3 coding DNA: TGTGCCAGCCGGAGCGGTTCTAGCTCCTACGAGCAGTACTTC. Protein product: CASRSGSSSYEQYF. This chain connects TRBV12-3 or TRBV12-4 to TRBJ2-7; possible D gene TRBD2, 5 bases. Trimming stripped 8 bases from V and 0 bases from J, with 14 bases between. CDR3 length: 14 residues.

This clonotype was detected only a few times. The chain combines TRBV4-2 with TRBJ1-2; a weak D match, TRBD1 (6 bases). Germline CDR1 reads LGHNA; CDR2 reads YNFKEQ. There are 15 residues in the CDR3. The germline V and J ends were trimmed by 0 bases and 4 bases, with 12 bases remaining between them. The CDR3 DNA sequence: TGTGCCAGCAGCCAAGATCTAGGACAGCCCTATGGCTACACCTTC. Translated: CASSQDLGQPYGYTF.

The table lists this clonotype with a few counts. V gene TRBV7-2 combines with J gene TRBJ2-3; D ambiguous. The germline CDR1 and CDR2 sequences are SGHTA and FQGNSA. This CDR3 has 13 residues. With 3 bases removed from V and 3 bases from J, the gap between germline ends came to 7 bases. In DNA form, the CDR3 reads TGTGCCAGCAGCTTCGGACGGACAGATACGCAGTATTTT. It specifies CASSFGRTDTQYF.

This clonotype showed up many times. This chain joins TRBV7-9 and TRBJ1-3; D remains unclear. The CDR3 runs to 14 residues. Trimming shortened V by 5 bases and J by 0 bases, and 8 bases separated the two germline ends. Germline V gene lookup returns CDR1 SEHNR and CDR2 FQNEAQ (reference sequence). The CDR3 reads CASSRESSGNTIYF. Written as DNA, the CDR3 is TGTGCCAGCAGCCGGGAGAGCTCTGGAAACACCATATATTTT. The whole variable domain, remainder taken from reference TRBV7-9 and TRBJ1-3, is DTGVSQNPRHKITKRGQNVTFRCDPISEHNRLYWYRQTLGQGPEFLTYFQNEAQLEKSRLLSDRFSAERPKGSFSTLEIQRTEQGDSAMYLCASSRESSGNTIYFGEGSWLTVV.

The chain has TRBV10-3 and TRBJ2-3; the match to TRBD1 covers 9 bases. Germline assignment: CDR1 ENHRY and CDR2 SYGVKD. The CDR3 spans 15 residues. Trimming took 9 bases from V and 5 from J; bases not matched to a gene: 12. CDR3 in amino acids: CAINAGTGNVDTQYF. DNA of the CDR3: TGTGCCATAAACGCCGGGACAGGGAATGTAGATACGCAGTATTTT.

This clonotype was found a few times. V usage is TRBV29-1 and J usage is TRBJ2-7; 8 nucleotides match TRBD2. The CDR3 length is 11 residues. Germline V gene sequence: CDR1 SQVTM, CDR2 ANQGSEA. The CDR3 DNA is TGCAGTCGGACTAGCCGCTACGAGCAGTACTTC. This gives the protein CSRTSRYEQYF.

This clonotype has just a few counts. The rearrangement joins TRBV6-2 or TRBV6-3 to TRBJ2-2; D ambiguous. Trimming removed 2 bases from V and 0 bases from J, with 4 bases in between. The CDR3 extends over 14 amino acids. The germline V gene has CDR1 MNHEY and CDR2 SVGEGT. The CDR3 loop is CASSYGPNTGELFF. The CDR3 region has the DNA TGTGCCAGCAGTTACGGGCCGAACACCGGGGAGCTGTTTTTT.

This clonotype was counted between two and nine times. This rearrangement joins TRBV27 to TRBJ2-5; D may be TRBD1 or TRBD2 (5 bases each). V was trimmed by 6 bases and J by 8 bases, leaving 16 bases between them. Per the germline V gene, CDR1 is MNHEY and CDR2 is SMNVEV (reference sequence). This CDR3 has 13 residues. The CDR3 DNA reads as TGTGCCAGCAGCCCTAACAGAGGGGAAACCCAGTACTTC. Translating it yields CASSPNRGETQYF.

The chain combines TRBV7-2 with TRBJ1-5, with D maybe TRBD1 (6 bases). The V end was cut by 1 base, the J end by 2 bases, with 15 bases between. CDR1 is SGHTA, CDR2 FQGNSA, per germline. The CDR3 is 17 residues long. The CDR3 nucleotides read TGTGCCAGCAGCTTAGGGACAGTCTTATATGGCAATCAGCCCCAGCATTTT. It translates to CASSLGTVLYGNQPQHF. The full variable domain, rest sourced from reference TRBV7-2 and TRBJ1-5, is GAGVSQSPSNKVTEKGKDVELRCDPISGHTALYWYRQSLGQGLEFLIYFQGNSAPDKSGLPSDRFSAERTGGSVSTLTIQRTQQEDSAVYLCASSLGTVLYGNQPQHFGDGTRLSIL.

This clonotype was seen at least ten times. The chain employs TRBV7-3 and TRBJ1-6; 7 bases are shared with TRBD1. J gave up 7 bases and V 7 bases, and 4 bases lay outside the gene matches. This CDR3 is 13 amino acids long. The germline CDR1 and CDR2 sequences are SGHTA and FQGTGA. The CDR3 nucleotides read TGTGCCAGCAAGGGGGCTGGAAATTCACCCCTCCACTTT. Translation: CASKGAGNSPLHF.

This clonotype was observed many times. The chain recombines TRBV12-3 or TRBV12-4 with TRBJ1-2, with 8 bases matching TRBD1. Trimming cost V 11 bases and J 0 bases; bases outside gene matches: 11. This CDR3 spans 15 amino acids. CDR3: CASRQGMDSNYGYTF. In DNA form, the CDR3 reads TGTGCCTCCCGACAGGGGATGGATTCTAACTATGGCTACACCTTC.

Comments on this clonotype: One base away lies a much larger clone, so this may be a sequencing read error. Written as DNA, the CDR3 is TGTACCAGCAGTTACGCCGGGACAGGCCCTGAAGCTTTCTTT. Translation: CTSSYAGTGPEAFF. The J gene is TRBJ1-1, the V gene TRBV6-5; the match to TRBD1 covers 8 bases. The CDR3 totals 14 residues. Germline V gene lookup returns CDR1 MNHEY and CDR2 SVGAGI.

This clonotype was recorded a few times. This rearrangement joins TRBV7-3 to TRBJ2-3; 8 bases are shared with TRBD2. From germline, CDR1 is SGHTA and CDR2 FQGTGA. Trimming cost V 2 bases and J 0 bases; bases outside gene matches: 4. This CDR3 comprises 16 residues. The CDR3 here is CASSLRGRLSTDTQYF. Written as DNA, the CDR3 is TGTGCCAGCAGCTTACGCGGGAGGCTTAGCACAGATACGCAGTATTTT. The whole variable domain, filled in from reference TRBV7-3 and TRBJ2-3, reads GAGVSQTPSNKVTEKGKYVELRCDPISGHTALYWYRQSLGQGPEFLIYFQGTGAADDSGLPNDRFFAVRPEGSVSTLKIQRTERGDSAVYLCASSLRGRLSTDTQYFGPGTRLTVL.

This clonotype appeared a few times. The chain has TRBV5-1 and TRBJ2-5; TRBD1 matches at 8 bases. The germline V gene has CDR1 SGHRS and CDR2 YFSETQ. V gave up 3 bases and J gave up 4 bases; unmatched junction bases: 2. The CDR3 is made up of 13 amino acids. CDR3: CASSSGGGETQYF. Here the CDR3 DNA reads TGCGCCAGCAGCTCAGGGGGCGGAGAGACCCAGTACTTC.

The chain couples TRBV6-6 to TRBJ2-2, with TRBD2 matching over 8 bases. V lost 7 bases, J lost 3 bases, and 7 bases stayed unmatched. Germline V CDR1 and CDR2: MNHNY, SVGAGI (reference sequence). This CDR3 is built from 15 residues. The CDR3 nucleotides are TGTGCCAGCACCGGGAGGGCGTCCTACACCGGGGAGCTGTTTTTT. Its protein is CASTGRASYTGELFF.

The chain uses TRBV6-6 and TRBJ1-5, with a weak D call TRBD1 (5 bases). Germline V gene data show CDR1 as MNHNY and CDR2 as SVGAGI (reference sequence). The CDR3 spans 15 residues. Trimming left V 6 bases short and J 3 bases short, with 15 bases between. The CDR3 bases are TGTGCCAGCAGGGGACCTGGACAACTCAATCAGCCCCAGCATTTT. It specifies CASRGPGQLNQPQHF.

In this sample, this clonotype turned up a few times. The gene calls are TRBV7-9 and TRBJ1-5; D uncertain. The V end lost 2 bases, the J end lost 6 bases, and 5 bases lay between the germline ends. CDR3 length: 12 amino acids. In germline, CDR1 is SEHNR, CDR2 FQNEAQ (reference sequence). CDR3 nucleotides: TGTGCCAGCAGCTTATCCCCTCAGCCCCAGCATTTT. The encoded protein is CASSLSPQPQHF.